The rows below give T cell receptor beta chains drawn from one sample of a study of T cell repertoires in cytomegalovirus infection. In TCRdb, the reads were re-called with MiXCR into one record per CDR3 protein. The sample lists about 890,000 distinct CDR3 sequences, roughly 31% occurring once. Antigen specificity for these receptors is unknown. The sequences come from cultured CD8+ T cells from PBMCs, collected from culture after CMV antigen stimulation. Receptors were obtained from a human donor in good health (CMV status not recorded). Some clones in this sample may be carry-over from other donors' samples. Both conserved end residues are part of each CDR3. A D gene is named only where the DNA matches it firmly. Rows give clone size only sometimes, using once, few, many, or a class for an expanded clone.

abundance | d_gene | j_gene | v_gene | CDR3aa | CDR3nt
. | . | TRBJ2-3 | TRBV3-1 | CASSPTSRTDTQYF | TGTGCCAGCAGCCCCACTAGCCGCACAGATACGCAGTATTTT
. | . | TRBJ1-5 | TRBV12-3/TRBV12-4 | CASSLGRQDQPQHF | TGTGCCAGCAGTTTGGGGAGGCAGGATCAGCCCCAGCATTTT
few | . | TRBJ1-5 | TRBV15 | CATSRDSDRVNQPQHF | TGTGCCACCAGCAGAGATTCGGACAGAGTCAATCAGCCCCAGCATTTT
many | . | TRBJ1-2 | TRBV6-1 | CASSDSLYYGYTF | TGTGCCAGCAGTGACTCCTTGTACTATGGCTACACCTTC
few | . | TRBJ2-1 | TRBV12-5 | CASGPTDRSYNEQFF | TGTGCTAGTGGTCCGACGGACCGATCCTACAATGAGCAGTTCTTC
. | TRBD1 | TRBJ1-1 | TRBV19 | CASSWTGPMNTEAFF | TGTGCCAGTTCTTGGACAGGCCCCATGAACACTGAAGCTTTCTTT
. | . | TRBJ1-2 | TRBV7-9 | CASSVLQGSWGYTF | TGTGCCAGCAGCGTTTTACAGGGTTCTTGGGGCTACACCTTC
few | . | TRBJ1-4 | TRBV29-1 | CSVEVRASNEKLFF | TGCAGCGTTGAAGTCAGGGCCAGCAATGAAAAACTGTTTTTT
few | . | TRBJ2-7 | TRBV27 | CASMADDSYEQYF | TGTGCCAGCATGGCGGACGACTCCTACGAGCAGTACTTC
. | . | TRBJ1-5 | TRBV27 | CASGLWEYSNQPQHF | TGTGCCAGCGGTTTGTGGGAATATAGCAATCAGCCCCAGCATTTT
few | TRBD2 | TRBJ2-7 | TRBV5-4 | CASSSGLAGSPYEQYF | TGTGCCAGCAGCTCGGGACTAGCGGGGAGTCCCTACGAGCAGTACTTC
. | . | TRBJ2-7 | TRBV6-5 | CASSYSVTGSEQYF | TGTGCCAGCAGTTACTCGGTCACAGGTAGCGAGCAGTACTTC
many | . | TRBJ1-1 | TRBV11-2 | CASSSENTEAFF | TGTGCCAGCAGCTCGGAGAACACTGAAGCTTTCTTT
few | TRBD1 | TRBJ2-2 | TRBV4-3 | CASSQGTGTTGTGELFF | TGCGCCAGCAGCCAAGGGACAGGCACGACCGGGACCGGGGAGCTGTTTTTT
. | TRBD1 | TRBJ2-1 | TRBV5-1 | CASSYGTGVDEQFF | TGCGCCAGCAGCTACGGGACAGGGGTGGATGAGCAGTTCTTC
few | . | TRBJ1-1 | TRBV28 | CASSLSRGLSEAFF | TGTGCCAGCAGTTTATCGCGGGGTTTGTCTGAAGCTTTCTTT
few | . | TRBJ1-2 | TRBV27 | CASSLSITSFYGYTF | TGTGCCAGCAGTTTATCGATAACGTCTTTCTATGGCTACACCTTC